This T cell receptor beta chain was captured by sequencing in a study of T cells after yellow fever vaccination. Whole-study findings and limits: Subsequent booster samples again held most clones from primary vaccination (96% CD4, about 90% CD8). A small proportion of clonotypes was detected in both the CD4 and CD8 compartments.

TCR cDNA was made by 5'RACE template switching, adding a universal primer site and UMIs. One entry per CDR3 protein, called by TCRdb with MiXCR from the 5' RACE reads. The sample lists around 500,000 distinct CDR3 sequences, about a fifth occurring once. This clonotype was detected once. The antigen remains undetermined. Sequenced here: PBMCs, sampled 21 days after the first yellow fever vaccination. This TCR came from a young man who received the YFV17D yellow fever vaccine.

This CDR3 is CSARPGSLGGYTF. In DNA form, the CDR3 reads TGCAGTGCCAGACCCGGAAGTCTGGGTGGCTACACCTTC. V usage is TRBV20-1 and J usage is TRBJ1-2; D remains ambiguous. CDR3 length equals 13 residues. Deletions cut 6 bases from V and 7 bases from J, with 18 bases between. CDR1 is DFQATT, CDR2 SNEGSKA, per germline (reference sequence).